Following are 26 T cell receptor beta chains from one sample sequenced in a study of blood T cell repertoires in COVID-19. Libraries were prepared by immunoSEQ multiplex PCR; TCRdb keeps only in-frame clonotypes and omits some of them. This sample carries over 150,000 clones, less than 85% of them seen once, and the ten largest clones take roughly 12%. The sample comprised peripheral blood. The source is a woman between 45 and 65 years old with acute or convalescent COVID-19.

This rearrangement joins TRBV10-1 to TRBJ2-3; 9 nucleotides match TRBD2. Germline CDR1 and CDR2: WNHNN and SYGVQD (reference sequence). The CDR3 contains 16 residues. V lost 0 bases and J lost 4; bases outside the gene matches: 5. CDR3 DNA sequence: TGCGCCAGCAGTGAGTCGCGGGAGGGCCTTCCAGATACGCAGTATTTT. Translation gives CASSESREGLPDTQYF.

Only one count was recorded for this clone. The V call is TRBV27, the J call TRBJ2-7, with 10 nucleotides matching TRBD1. J was trimmed by 1 base and V by 6 bases; bases with no gene match: 15. Per the germline V gene, CDR1 is MNHEY and CDR2 is SMNVEV (reference sequence). The CDR3 extends over 18 amino acids. The CDR3 bases are TGTGCCAGCAGCGACAGGGGGCGGAGGTCCCTTAGTTCCTACGAGCAGTACTTC. It codes for CASSDRGRRSLSSYEQYF.

This chain links TRBV3-1 (or the pseudogene TRBV3-2) with TRBJ1-5; D might be TRBD1 (5 bases). Germline V gene sequence: CDR1 LGHDT, CDR2 YNNKEL (reference sequence). This CDR3 has 12 amino acids. Between the trimmed V and J ends, which lost 3 bases and 8 bases, there was a span of 8 bases. The CDR3 sequence: CASSQGGEPQHF. CDR3 DNA: TGTGCCAGCAGCCAGGGGGGTGAGCCCCAGCATTTT.

V and J are TRBV7-8 and TRBJ1-5, with 10 nucleotides matching TRBD1. The germline CDR1 and CDR2 sequences are SGHVS and FQNEAQ. The junction had 4 bases not matched to a gene; V was cut back by 5 bases and J by 0 bases. The CDR3 loop spans 16 amino acids. CDR3 protein: CASSPGQGYSNQPQHF. The CDR3 bases are TGTGCCAGCAGCCCGGGACAGGGGTATAGCAATCAGCCCCAGCATTTT.

CDR3 nucleotide sequence: TGTGCCAGTAGTATATTTGGGGGGAGAGAAGCCGAGCAGTACTTC. It is translated as CASSIFGGREAEQYF. The V call is TRBV19, the J call TRBJ2-7; TRBD2 might be the D (6 bases). Germline V lookup: CDR1 LNHDA, CDR2 SQIVND (reference sequence). The germline V and J ends were trimmed by 2 bases and 6 bases, with 17 bases remaining between them. The CDR3 has 15 residues.

The chain recombines TRBV24-1 with TRBJ2-1, with 9 bases fitting TRBD1. CDR1 is KGHDR and CDR2 is SFDVKD in the germline V gene. V was pared by 9 bases and J by 8 bases, with 7 bases of the junction left unmatched. The CDR3 is made up of 13 amino acids. The CDR3 nucleotides are TGTGCCACCGGGACAGGGTTGAGGGATGAGCAGTTCTTC. Translation: CATGTGLRDEQFF.

A single count supports this clone. The J gene is TRBJ2-1, the V gene TRBV9; 15 bases agree with TRBD2. The V gene's germline CDR1 is SGDLS and CDR2 YYNGEE. This CDR3 is 17 amino acids long. The ends lost 3 bases at V and 8 bases at J; junction bases unmatched: 9. CDR3 nucleotides: TGTGCCAGCAGCGGGCTTGGGACTAGCGGGGGGAGAGATGAGCAGTTCTTC. It encodes CASSGLGTSGGRDEQFF.

V usage is TRBV6-1 and J usage is TRBJ1-5; D perhaps matches TRBD1 (6 bases). CDR3 size: 16 residues. Deletions cut 6 bases from V and 1 base from J, with 16 bases between. Germline V lookup: CDR1 MNHNS, CDR2 SASEGT. CDR3 region: CASRESGARSNQPQHF. The CDR3 DNA reads as TGTGCCAGCAGAGAATCAGGGGCCCGGAGCAATCAGCCCCAGCATTTT.

V and J are TRBV4-3 and TRBJ1-2; D gene uncertain. Germline lookup yields CDR1 LGHNA and CDR2 YSLEER. This CDR3 is 14 amino acids long. V lost 4 bases to trimming and J lost 0 bases, with 9 bases between them. Written as DNA, the CDR3 is TGCGCCAGCAGCCCCTACAGAGCTAACTATGGCTACACCTTC. Protein product: CASSPYRANYGYTF.

This clone was found a few times. The chain has TRBV9 and TRBJ2-2; TRBD1 matches at 7 bases. The CDR3 is 15 amino acids. J was trimmed by 4 bases and V by 0 bases; bases with no gene match: 3. CDR1 is SGDLS and CDR2 is YYNGEE in the germline V gene. CDR3: CASSVGQGSTGELFF. Here the CDR3 DNA reads TGTGCCAGCAGCGTAGGACAGGGAAGCACCGGGGAGCTGTTTTTT.

This sequence joins TRBV24-1 and TRBJ2-5; maybe TRBD2 (6 bases). Germline-derived CDR1 and CDR2 are KGHDR and SFDVKD. The CDR3 length is 13 residues. Trimming took 5 bases from V and 2 from J, leaving 8 bases between them. The DNA of the CDR3 is TGTGCCACCAGTGGCGGGAAACAAGAGACCCAGTACTTC. Its translation: CATSGGKQETQYF.

The chain combines TRBV30 with TRBJ1-4, with TRBD1 identical over 8 bases. Germline CDR1 reads GTSNPN; CDR2 reads SVGIG (reference sequence). V dropped 0 bases and J dropped 4; count of bases not matched to a gene: 4. The CDR3 consists of 15 residues. CDR3 protein: CAWSVLGQDNEKLFF. The CDR3 nucleotides are TGTGCCTGGAGTGTACTGGGACAGGATAATGAAAAACTGTTTTTT.

The V call is TRBV10-3, the J call TRBJ1-2; 8 bases are a match to TRBD1. With 8 bases clipped from V and 6 bases from J, the junction kept 8 bases outside the gene matches. CDR1 is ENHRY and CDR2 is SYGVKD in the germline V gene. The CDR3 is 13 amino acids. Here the CDR3 reads CAIARQGYHGYTF. The CDR3 DNA is TGTGCCATCGCTCGACAGGGGTACCATGGCTACACCTTC.

This clone showed up just once. The J gene is TRBJ1-2, the V gene TRBV19; TRBD1 is a possible D gene (5 bases). V lost 5 bases and J lost 7, with 20 bases in between. In germline, CDR1 is LNHDA, CDR2 SQIVND (reference sequence). CDR3 length: 15 amino acids. CDR3 in amino acids: CASSVQDGGSGGYTF. The CDR3 coding sequence is TGTGCCAGTAGTGTCCAAGACGGGGGTTCAGGTGGCTACACCTTC.

V usage is TRBV19 and J usage is TRBJ1-2, with 7 nucleotides matching TRBD1. The CDR3 is 14 amino acids. Trimming at V came to 7 bases and at J to 7 bases, leaving 12 bases not matched to a gene. CDR1 is LNHDA, CDR2 SQIVND, per germline (reference sequence). Written as DNA, the CDR3 is TGTGCCAGTAAAGTCACAGGGGATATGGGTGGCTACACCTTC. It specifies CASKVTGDMGGYTF.

This chain connects TRBV5-6 to TRBJ1-1; 8 bases agree with TRBD1. V lost 4 bases to trimming and J lost 10 bases; unmatched junction nucleotides: 9. This CDR3 region has 13 residues. From germline, CDR1 is SGHDT and CDR2 YYEEEE. CDR3 residues: CASSIGQGETAFF. CDR3 coding DNA: TGTGCCAGCAGCATCGGACAGGGCGAGACAGCTTTCTTT.

The chain recombines TRBV6-5 with TRBJ2-1; D unclear. This CDR3 is built from 10 residues. CDR1 and CDR2 from the germline V gene are MNHEY and SVGAGI. Trimming took 6 bases from V and 13 from J, leaving 10 bases between them. This CDR3 reads CASRGPPQFF. Here the CDR3 DNA reads TGTGCCAGCAGGGGCCCCCCCCAGTTCTTC.

V usage is TRBV11-2 and J usage is TRBJ1-2, with D possibly being TRBD1 (6 bases). The germline gives CDR1 SGHAT, CDR2 FQNNGV. CDR3 length equals 13 residues. V lost 6 bases to trimming and J lost 4 bases, with 12 bases between them. This chain's CDR3 is CASREGGSYGYTF. CDR3 DNA: TGTGCCAGCAGGGAGGGGGGGAGCTATGGCTACACCTTC.

As DNA, the CDR3 is TGTGCCAGCAGCCACTCCTTAACGGGAGGGGCCTACGAGCAGTACTTC. Translation: CASSHSLTGGAYEQYF. The genes are TRBV3-1 (or the pseudogene TRBV3-2) and TRBJ2-7; 8 bases are a match to TRBD2. The length of the CDR3 is 16 residues. V trimming: 3 bases; J trimming: 2 bases; junction bases outside the gene matches: 9. CDR1 is LGHDT and CDR2 is YNNKEL in the germline V gene (reference sequence).

The chain combines TRBV27 with TRBJ2-7, with 8 bases fitting TRBD2. Germline V gene data show CDR1 as MNHEY and CDR2 as SMNVEV (reference sequence). Trimming took 6 bases from V and 3 from J; bases not matched to a gene: 10. This CDR3 comprises 15 residues. CDR3 residues: CASSLNSGTHYEQYF. The DNA for the CDR3 is TGTGCCAGCAGCCTCAATAGCGGGACCCACTACGAGCAGTACTTC.

J is TRBJ2-1 and V is TRBV20-1; no clear D. Germline V lookup: CDR1 DFQATT, CDR2 SNEGSKA (reference sequence). This CDR3 has 12 amino acids. Between the trimmed V and J ends, which lost 3 bases and 5 bases, there was a span of 8 bases. Here the CDR3 reads CSASGADNEQFF. Written as DNA, the CDR3 is TGCAGTGCTAGTGGAGCCGACAATGAGCAGTTCTTC.

The chain carries TRBV9 and TRBJ2-3; TRBD2 matches at 8 bases. Germline CDR1 and CDR2: SGDLS and YYNGEE. J lost 0 bases, V lost 0 bases, and 0 bases had no gene match. CDR3 size: 15 residues. Here the CDR3 reads CASSVASGSTDTQYF. Written as DNA, the CDR3 is TGTGCCAGCAGCGTAGCTAGCGGGAGCACAGATACGCAGTATTTT. Complete variable domain (other parts from reference TRBV9 and TRBJ2-3): DSGVTQTPKHLITATGQRVTLRCSPRSGDLSVYWYQQSLDQGLQFLIQYYNGEERAKGNILERFSAQQFPDLHSELNLSSLELGDSALYFCASSVASGSTDTQYFGPGTRLTVL.

The J gene is TRBJ2-2, the V gene TRBV18, with a weak D call TRBD2 (5 bases). This CDR3 contains 17 residues. CDR1 and CDR2 from the germline V gene are KGHSH and LQKENI. V gave up 0 bases and J gave up 0 bases, with 11 bases separating them. CDR3: CASSPPRQRANTGELFF. The CDR3 nucleotides are TGTGCCAGCTCACCACCTAGGCAGAGGGCGAACACCGGGGAGCTGTTTTTT.

The chain joins TRBV6-6 to TRBJ2-6; D is ambiguous. From germline, CDR1 is MNHNY and CDR2 SVGAGI (reference sequence). V was cut by 5 bases and J by 4 bases, with 21 bases left in between. The CDR3 has 18 residues. The CDR3 here is CASSQLTGPVSGANVLTF. CDR3 bases: TGTGCCAGCAGTCAATTGACGGGTCCTGTTTCGGGGGCCAACGTCCTGACTTTC.

This chain connects TRBV28 to TRBJ2-1; 11 nucleotides align to TRBD2. The germline V gene has CDR1 MDHEN and CDR2 SYDVKM. The CDR3 is made up of 14 amino acids. The ends lost 5 bases at V and 7 bases at J; junction bases unmatched: 4. As DNA, the CDR3 is TGTGCCAGCAGTCTACTAGCGGGAGCGAATGAGCAGTTCTTC. Translated, it gives CASSLLAGANEQFF.

J is TRBJ2-7 and V is TRBV27; 9 bases are shared with TRBD1. This CDR3 is built from 13 residues. Germline V CDR1 and CDR2: MNHEY, SMNVEV (reference sequence). V dropped 5 bases and J dropped 7; count of bases not matched to a gene: 6. The CDR3 DNA reads TGTGCCAGCAGTCCACAGGGGGCTAGGGAGCAGTACTTC. Protein product: CASSPQGAREQYF.